This T cell receptor (beta chain) was recorded in a study of vaccination and CD4 T cells after COVID-19. Treatment denoted: roughly ten-day PBMC culture with coronavirus spike peptide pools or control peptides (ViraFEST assay). Sequencing of cultured CD4+ T cell DNA used the Oncomine TCR Beta short-read assay. MiXCR, applied by TCRdb to the PCR reads, yields one record per CDR3 protein. The sample carries 16,000 or so distinct CDR3 sequences, around 50% recorded once. In its sample, this clonotype is medium-sized (0.01 to 0.1%). Its matching antigen is unknown. V dropped 0 bases and J dropped 3 bases, with 0 bases sitting between them. In germline, CDR1 is SGHTA, CDR2 FQGNSA. CDR3 length equals 12 residues.

The specimen was CD4+ T cells from blood, cultured in vitro, collected before SARS-CoV-2 vaccination. This TCR was sampled from a human donor who had recovered from COVID-19. The chain combines TRBV7-2 with TRBJ1-3; no definite D call. CDR3 residues: CASSLAGNTIYF. The CDR3 region has the DNA TGTGCCAGCAGCTTAGCTGGAAACACCATATATTTT.